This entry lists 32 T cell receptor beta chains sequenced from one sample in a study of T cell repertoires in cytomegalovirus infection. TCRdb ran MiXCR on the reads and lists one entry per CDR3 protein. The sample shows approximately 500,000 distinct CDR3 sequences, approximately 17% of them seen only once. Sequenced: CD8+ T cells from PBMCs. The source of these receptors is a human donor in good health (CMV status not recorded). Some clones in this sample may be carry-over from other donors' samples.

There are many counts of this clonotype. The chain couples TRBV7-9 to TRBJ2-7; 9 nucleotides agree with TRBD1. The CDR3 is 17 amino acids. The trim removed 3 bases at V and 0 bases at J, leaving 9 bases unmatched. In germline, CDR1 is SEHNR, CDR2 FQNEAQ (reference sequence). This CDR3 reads CASSFFGGQGLSYEQYF. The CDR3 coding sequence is TGTGCCAGCAGCTTTTTCGGGGGACAGGGCCTCTCCTACGAGCAGTACTTC.

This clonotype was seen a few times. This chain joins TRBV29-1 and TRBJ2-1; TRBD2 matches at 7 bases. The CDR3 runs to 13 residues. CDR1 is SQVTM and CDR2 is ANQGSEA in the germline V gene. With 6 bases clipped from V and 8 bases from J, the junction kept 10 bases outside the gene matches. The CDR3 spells CSVLSGRGDEQFF. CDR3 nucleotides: TGCAGCGTCCTTAGCGGGCGAGGGGATGAGCAGTTCTTC.

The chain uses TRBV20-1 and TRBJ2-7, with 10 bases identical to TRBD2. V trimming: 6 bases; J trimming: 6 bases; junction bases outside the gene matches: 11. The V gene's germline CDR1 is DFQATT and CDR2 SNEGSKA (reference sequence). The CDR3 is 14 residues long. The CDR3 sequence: CSARRTSGYSEQYF. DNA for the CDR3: TGCAGTGCCAGGAGGACTAGCGGTTACTCCGAGCAGTACTTC.

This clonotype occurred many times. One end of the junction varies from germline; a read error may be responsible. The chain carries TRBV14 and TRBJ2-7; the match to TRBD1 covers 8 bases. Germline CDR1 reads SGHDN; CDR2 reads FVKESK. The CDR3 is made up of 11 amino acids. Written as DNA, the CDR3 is TGTGCCAGCAGCCAGGACAGGGAGCGGTACTTC. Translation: CASSQDRERYF.

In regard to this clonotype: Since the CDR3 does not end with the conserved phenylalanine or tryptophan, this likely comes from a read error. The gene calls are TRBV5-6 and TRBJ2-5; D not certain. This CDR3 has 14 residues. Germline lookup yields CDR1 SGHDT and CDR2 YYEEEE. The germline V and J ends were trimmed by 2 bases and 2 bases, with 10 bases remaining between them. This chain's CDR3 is CASSFPDKQETQYL. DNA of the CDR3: TGTGCCAGCAGCTTCCCTGACAAACAAGAGACCCAGTACCTC.

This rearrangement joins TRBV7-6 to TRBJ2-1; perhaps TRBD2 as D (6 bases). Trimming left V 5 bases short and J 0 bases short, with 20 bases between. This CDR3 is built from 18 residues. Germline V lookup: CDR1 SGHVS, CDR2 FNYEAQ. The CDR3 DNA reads TGTGCCAGCAGCGTACAGGTTCCAGCGGGTGCCTCCTACAATGAGCAGTTCTTC. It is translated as CASSVQVPAGASYNEQFF.

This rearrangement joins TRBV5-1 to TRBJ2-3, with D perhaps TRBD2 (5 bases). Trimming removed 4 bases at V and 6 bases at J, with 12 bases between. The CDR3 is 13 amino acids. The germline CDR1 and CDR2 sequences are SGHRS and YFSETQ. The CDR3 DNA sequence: TGCGCCAGCAGCCTTAAACTAGGGGATACGCAGTATTTT. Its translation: CASSLKLGDTQYF.

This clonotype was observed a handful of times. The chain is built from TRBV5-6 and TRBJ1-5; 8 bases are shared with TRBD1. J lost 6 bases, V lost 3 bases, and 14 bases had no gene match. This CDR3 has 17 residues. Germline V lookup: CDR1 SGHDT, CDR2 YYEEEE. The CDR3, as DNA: TGTGCCAGCAGCTATTTGACAGGGGAAGGTATCGGTCAGCCCCAGCATTTT. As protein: CASSYLTGEGIGQPQHF.

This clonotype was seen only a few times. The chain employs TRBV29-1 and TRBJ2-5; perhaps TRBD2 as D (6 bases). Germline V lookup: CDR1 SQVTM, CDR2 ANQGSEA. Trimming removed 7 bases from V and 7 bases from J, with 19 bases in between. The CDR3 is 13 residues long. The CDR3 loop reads CSGYKGHGRTQYF. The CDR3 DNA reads TGCAGCGGGTATAAAGGACACGGGAGGACCCAGTACTTC.

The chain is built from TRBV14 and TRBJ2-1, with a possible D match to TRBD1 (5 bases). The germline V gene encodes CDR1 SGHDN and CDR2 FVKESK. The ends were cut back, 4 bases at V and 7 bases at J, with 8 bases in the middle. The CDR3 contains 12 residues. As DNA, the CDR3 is TGTGCCAGCAGCCGCAAGGGGAATGAGCAGTTCTTC. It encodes CASSRKGNEQFF.

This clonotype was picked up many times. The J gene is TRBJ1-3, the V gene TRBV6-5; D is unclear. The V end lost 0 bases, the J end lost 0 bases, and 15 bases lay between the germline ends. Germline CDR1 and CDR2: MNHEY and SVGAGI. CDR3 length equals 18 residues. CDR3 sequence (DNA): TGTGCCAGCAGTTACTCGTCCGGGCAGCTCCACTCTGGAAACACCATATATTTT. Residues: CASSYSSGQLHSGNTIYF.

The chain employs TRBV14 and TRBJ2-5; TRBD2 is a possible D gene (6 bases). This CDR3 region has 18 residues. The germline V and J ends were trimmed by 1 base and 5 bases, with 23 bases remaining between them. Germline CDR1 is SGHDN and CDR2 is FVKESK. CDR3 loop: CASSQAPDPTRLEETQYF. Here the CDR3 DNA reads TGTGCCAGCAGCCAAGCCCCTGACCCGACTAGGTTAGAGGAGACCCAGTACTTC.

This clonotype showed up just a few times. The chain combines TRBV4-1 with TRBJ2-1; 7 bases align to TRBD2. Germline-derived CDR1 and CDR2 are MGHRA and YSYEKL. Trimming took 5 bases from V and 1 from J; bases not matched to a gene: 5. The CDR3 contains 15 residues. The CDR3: CASSMREGSYNEQFF. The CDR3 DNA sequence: TGCGCCAGCAGCATGAGGGAGGGGTCCTACAATGAGCAGTTCTTC.

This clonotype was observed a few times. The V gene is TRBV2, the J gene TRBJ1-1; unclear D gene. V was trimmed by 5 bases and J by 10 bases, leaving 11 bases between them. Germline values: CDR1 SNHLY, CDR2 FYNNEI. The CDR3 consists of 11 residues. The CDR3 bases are TGTGCCAGCAGTAGACGGGAGGCAGCTTTCTTT. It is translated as CASSRREAAFF.

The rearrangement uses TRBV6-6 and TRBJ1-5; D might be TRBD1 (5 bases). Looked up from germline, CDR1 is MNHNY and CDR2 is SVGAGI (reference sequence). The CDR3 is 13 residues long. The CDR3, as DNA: TGTTCCCTTCAGGGTCGGGGGAATCAGCCCCAGCATTTT. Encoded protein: CSLQGRGNQPQHF.

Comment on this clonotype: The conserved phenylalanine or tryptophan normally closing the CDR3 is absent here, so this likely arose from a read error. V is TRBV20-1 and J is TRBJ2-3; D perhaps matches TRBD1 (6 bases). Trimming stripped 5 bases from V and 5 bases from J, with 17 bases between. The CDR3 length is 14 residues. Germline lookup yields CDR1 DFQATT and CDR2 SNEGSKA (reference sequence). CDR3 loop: CSAPAKQGRDTQYL. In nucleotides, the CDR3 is TGCAGTGCTCCCGCTAAACAGGGAAGAGATACGCAGTATTTG.

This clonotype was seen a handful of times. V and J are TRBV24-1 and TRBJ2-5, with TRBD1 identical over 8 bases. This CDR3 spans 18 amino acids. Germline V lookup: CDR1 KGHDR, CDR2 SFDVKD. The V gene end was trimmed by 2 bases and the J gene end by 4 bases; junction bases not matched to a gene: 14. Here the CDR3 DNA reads TGTGCCACCAGTGATTCCGGAATGGGGCAGGGGGCTACAGAGACCCAGTACTTC. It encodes CATSDSGMGQGATETQYF.

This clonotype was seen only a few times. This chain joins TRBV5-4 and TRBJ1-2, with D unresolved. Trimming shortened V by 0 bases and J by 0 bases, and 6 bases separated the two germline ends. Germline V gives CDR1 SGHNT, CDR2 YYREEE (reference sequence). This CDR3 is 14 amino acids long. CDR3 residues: CASSLGYSNYGYTF. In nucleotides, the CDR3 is TGTGCCAGCAGCTTGGGGTATTCTAACTATGGCTACACCTTC.

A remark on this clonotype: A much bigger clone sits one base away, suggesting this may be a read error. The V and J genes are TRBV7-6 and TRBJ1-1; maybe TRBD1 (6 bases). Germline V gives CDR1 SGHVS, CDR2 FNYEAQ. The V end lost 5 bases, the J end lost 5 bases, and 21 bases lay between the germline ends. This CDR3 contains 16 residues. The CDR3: CASSPDSGEERTEAFF. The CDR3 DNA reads TGTGCCAGCAGCCCTGACTCAGGGGAGGAGAGGACTGAAGCTTTCTTT.

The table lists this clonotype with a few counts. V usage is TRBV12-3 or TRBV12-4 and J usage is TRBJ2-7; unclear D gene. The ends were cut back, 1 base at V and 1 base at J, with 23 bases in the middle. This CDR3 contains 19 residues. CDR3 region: CASSLGPPARHYTSYEQYF. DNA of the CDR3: TGTGCCAGCAGTTTAGGGCCCCCGGCCCGACACTATACATCCTACGAGCAGTACTTC.

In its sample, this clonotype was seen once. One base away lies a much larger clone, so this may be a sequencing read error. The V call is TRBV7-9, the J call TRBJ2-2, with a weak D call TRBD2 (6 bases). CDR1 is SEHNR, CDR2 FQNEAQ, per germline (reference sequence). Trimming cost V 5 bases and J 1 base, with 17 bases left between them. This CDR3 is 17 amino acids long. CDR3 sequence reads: CASSPWIGSGNTGELFF. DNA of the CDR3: TGTGCCAGCAGCCCGTGGATCGGGAGCGGGAACACCGGGGAGCTGTTTTTT.

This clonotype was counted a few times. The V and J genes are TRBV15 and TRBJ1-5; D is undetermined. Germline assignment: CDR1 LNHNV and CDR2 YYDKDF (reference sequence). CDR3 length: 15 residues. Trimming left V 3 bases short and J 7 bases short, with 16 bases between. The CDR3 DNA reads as TGTGCCACCAGCAGCAAGGGTGAGGGAAACCAGCCCCAGCATTTT. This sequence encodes CATSSKGEGNQPQHF.

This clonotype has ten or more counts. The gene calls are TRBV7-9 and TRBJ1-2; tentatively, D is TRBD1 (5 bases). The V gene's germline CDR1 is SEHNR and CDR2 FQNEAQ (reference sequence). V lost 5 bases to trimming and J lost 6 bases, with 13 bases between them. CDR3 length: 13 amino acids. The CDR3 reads CASSPPGGDGYTF. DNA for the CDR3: TGTGCCAGCAGCCCGCCGGGGGGGGATGGCTACACCTTC.

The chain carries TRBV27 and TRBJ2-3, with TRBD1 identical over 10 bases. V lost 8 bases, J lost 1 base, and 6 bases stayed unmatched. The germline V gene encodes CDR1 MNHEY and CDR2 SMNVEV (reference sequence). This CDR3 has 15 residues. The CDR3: CASQDRGRGTDTQYF. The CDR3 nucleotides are TGTGCCAGCCAAGACAGGGGGCGCGGCACAGATACGCAGTATTTT.

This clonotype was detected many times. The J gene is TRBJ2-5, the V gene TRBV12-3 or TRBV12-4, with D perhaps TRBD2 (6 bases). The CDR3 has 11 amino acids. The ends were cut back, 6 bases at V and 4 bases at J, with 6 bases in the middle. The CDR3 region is CASRGGETQYF. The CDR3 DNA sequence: TGTGCCAGCAGGGGGGGAGAGACCCAGTACTTC.

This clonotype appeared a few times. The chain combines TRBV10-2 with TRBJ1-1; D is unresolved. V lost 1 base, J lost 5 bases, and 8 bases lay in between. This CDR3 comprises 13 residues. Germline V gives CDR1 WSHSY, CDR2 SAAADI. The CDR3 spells CASSEFKKTEAFF. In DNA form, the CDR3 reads TGCGCCAGCAGTGAGTTCAAGAAAACTGAAGCTTTCTTT.

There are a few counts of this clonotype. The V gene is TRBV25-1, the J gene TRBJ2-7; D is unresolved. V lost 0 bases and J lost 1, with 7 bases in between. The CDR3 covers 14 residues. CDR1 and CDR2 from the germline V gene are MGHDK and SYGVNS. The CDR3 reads CASSEYDTSYEQYF. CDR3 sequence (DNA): TGTGCCAGCAGTGAATATGACACATCCTACGAGCAGTACTTC.

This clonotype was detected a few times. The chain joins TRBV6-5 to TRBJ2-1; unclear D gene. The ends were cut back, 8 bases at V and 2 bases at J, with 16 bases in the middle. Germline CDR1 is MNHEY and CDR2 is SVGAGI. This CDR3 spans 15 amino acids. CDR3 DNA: TGTGCCAGCGCAAGAGAGTATCCGCCCTACAATGAGCAGTTCTTC. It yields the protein CASAREYPPYNEQFF.

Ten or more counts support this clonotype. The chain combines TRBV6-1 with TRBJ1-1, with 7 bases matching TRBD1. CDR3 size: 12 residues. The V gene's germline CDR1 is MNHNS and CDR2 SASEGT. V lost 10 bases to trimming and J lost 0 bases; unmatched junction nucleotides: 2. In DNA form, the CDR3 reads TGTGCCACACAGGGGTTGAACACTGAAGCTTTCTTT. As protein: CATQGLNTEAFF.

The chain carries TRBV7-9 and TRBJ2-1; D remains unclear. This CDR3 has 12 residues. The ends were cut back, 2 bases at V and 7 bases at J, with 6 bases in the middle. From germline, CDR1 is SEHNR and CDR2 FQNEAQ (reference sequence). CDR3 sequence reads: CASSLRQNEQFF. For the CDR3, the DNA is TGTGCCAGCAGCTTACGACAAAATGAGCAGTTCTTC. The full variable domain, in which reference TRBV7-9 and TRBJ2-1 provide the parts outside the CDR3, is DTGVSQNPRHKITKRGQNVTFRCDPISEHNRLYWYRQTLGQGPEFLTYFQNEAQLEKSRLLSDRFSAERPKGSFSTLEIQRTEQGDSAMYLCASSLRQNEQFFGPGTRLTVL.

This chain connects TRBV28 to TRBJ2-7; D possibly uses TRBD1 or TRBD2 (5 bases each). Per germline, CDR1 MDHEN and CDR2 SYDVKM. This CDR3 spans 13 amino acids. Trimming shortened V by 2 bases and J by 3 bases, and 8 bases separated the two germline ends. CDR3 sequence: CASSLKRGYEQYF. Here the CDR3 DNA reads TGTGCCAGCAGTTTAAAGAGGGGCTACGAGCAGTACTTC.

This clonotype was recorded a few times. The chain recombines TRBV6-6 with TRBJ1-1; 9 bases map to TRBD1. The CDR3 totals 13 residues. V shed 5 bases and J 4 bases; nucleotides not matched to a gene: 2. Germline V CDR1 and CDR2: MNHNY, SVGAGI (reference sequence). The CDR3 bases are TGTGCCAGCAGTGGGGACAGGGTCACTGAAGCTTTCTTT. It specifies CASSGDRVTEAFF.